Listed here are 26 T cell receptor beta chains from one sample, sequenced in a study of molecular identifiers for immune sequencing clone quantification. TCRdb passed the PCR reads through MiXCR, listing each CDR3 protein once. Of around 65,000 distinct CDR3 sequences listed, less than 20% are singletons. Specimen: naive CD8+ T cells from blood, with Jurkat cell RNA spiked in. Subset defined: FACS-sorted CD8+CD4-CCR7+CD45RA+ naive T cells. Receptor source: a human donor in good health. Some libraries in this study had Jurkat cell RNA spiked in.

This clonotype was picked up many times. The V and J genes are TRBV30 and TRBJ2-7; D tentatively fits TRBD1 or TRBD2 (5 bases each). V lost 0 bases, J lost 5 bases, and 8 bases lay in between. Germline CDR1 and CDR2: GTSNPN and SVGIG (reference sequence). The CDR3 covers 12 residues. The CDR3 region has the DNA TGTGCCTGGAGTGTACTGGGGGACGAGCAGTACTTC. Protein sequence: CAWSVLGDEQYF.

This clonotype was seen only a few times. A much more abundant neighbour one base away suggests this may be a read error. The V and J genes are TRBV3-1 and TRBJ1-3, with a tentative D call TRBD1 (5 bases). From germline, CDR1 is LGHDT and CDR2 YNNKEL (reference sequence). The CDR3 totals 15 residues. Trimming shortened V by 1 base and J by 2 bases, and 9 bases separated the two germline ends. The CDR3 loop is CASSQVLGAGNTIYF. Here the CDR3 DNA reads TGTGCCAGCAGCCAAGTGTTAGGGGCTGGAAACACCATATATTTT.

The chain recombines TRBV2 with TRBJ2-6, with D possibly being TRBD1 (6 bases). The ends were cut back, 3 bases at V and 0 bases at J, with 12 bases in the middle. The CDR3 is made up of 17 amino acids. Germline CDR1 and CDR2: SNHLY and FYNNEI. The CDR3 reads CASSDRQVPSGANVLTF. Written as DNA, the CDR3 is TGTGCCAGCAGTGATCGACAGGTGCCCTCTGGGGCCAACGTCCTGACTTTC.

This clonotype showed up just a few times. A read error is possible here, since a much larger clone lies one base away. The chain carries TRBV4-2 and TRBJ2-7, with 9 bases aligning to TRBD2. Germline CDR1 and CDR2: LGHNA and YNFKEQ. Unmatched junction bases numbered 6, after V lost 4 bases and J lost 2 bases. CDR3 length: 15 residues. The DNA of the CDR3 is TGTGCCAGCAGCCCTCAGTCTAGCGGGACCTACGAGCAGTACTTC. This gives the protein CASSPQSSGTYEQYF.

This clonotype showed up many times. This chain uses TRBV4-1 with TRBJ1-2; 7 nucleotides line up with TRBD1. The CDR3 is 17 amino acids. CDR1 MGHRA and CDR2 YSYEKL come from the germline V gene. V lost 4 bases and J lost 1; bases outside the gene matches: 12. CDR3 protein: CASSRQMGTDDNYGYTF. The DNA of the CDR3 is TGCGCCAGCAGCCGTCAAATGGGGACAGATGATAACTATGGCTACACCTTC.

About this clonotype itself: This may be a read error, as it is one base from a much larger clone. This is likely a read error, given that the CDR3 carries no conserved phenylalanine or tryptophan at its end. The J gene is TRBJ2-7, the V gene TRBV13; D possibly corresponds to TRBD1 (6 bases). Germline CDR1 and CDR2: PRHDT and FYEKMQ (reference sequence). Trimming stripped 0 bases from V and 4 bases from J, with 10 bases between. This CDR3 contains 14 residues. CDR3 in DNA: TGTGCCAGCAGCTTAGGGGGGGCCGGGTACGAGCAGTACTCC. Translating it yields CASSLGGAGYEQYS.

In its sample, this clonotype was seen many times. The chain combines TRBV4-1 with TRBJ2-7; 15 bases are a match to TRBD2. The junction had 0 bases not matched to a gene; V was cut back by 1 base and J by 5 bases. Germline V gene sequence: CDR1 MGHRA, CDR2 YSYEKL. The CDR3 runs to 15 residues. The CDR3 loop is CASSQGTSGRDEQYF. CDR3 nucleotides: TGCGCCAGCAGCCAAGGGACTAGCGGGAGGGACGAGCAGTACTTC.

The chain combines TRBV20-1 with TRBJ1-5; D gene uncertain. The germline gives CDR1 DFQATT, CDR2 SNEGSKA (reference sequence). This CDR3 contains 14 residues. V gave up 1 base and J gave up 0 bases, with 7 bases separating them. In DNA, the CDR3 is TGCAGTGCTAGAGGTTACAGTAGCAATCAGCCCCAGCATTTT. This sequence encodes CSARGYSSNQPQHF.

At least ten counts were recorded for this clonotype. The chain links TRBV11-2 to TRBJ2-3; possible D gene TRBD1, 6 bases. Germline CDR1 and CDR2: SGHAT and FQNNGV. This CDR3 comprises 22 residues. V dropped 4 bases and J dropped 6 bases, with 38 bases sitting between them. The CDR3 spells CASSSWPDWDKPTSTPSDTQYF. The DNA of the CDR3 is TGTGCCAGCAGCTCATGGCCTGATTGGGACAAACCAACCTCGACTCCCAGCGATACGCAGTATTTT.

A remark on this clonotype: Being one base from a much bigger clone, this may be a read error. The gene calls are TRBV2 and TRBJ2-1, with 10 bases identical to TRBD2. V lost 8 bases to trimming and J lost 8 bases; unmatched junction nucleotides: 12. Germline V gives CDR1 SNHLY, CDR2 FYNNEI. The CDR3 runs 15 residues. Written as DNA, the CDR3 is TGTGCCAGCCGCCACGTAGCGGGAGGAGGAGATGAGCAGTTCTTC. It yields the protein CASRHVAGGGDEQFF.

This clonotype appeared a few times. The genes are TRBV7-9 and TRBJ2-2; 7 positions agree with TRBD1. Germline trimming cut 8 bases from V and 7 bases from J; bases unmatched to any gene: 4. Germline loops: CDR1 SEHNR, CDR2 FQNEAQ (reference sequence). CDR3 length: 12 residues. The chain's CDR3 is CASPAGGGELFF. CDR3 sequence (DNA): TGTGCCAGCCCGGCAGGGGGCGGGGAGCTGTTTTTT.

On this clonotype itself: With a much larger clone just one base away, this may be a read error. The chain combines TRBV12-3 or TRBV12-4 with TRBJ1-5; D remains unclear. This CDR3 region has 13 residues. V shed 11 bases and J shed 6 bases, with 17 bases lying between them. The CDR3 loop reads CAGTSEGIQPQHF. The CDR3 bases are TGTGCCGGCACATCGGAGGGTATTCAGCCCCAGCATTTT.

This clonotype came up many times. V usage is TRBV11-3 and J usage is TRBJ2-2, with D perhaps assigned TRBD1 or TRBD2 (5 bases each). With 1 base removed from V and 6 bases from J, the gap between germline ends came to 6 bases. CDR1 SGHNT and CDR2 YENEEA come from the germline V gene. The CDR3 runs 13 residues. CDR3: CASSLAGPGELFF. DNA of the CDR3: TGTGCCAGCAGCTTAGCGGGACCCGGGGAGCTGTTTTTT.

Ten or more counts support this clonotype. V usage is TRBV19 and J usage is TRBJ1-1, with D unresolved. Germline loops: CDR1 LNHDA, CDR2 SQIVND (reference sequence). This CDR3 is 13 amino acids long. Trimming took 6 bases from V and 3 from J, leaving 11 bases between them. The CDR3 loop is CASSTVPDTEAFF. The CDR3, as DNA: TGTGCCAGTAGCACCGTCCCAGACACTGAAGCTTTCTTT.

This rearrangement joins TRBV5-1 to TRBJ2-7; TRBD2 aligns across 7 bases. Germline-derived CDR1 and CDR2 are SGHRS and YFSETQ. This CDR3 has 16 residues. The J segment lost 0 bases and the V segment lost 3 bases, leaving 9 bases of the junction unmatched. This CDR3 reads CASSSALAALSYEQYF. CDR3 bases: TGCGCCAGCAGCTCGGCGCTAGCGGCGCTCTCCTACGAGCAGTACTTC.

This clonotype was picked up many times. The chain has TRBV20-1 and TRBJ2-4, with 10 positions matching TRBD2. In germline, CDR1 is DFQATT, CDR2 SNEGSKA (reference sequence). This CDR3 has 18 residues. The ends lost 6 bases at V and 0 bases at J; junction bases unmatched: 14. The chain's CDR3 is CSAYETSGLMLAKNIQYF. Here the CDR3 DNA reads TGCAGTGCCTATGAGACTAGCGGGCTAATGTTAGCCAAAAACATTCAGTACTTC.

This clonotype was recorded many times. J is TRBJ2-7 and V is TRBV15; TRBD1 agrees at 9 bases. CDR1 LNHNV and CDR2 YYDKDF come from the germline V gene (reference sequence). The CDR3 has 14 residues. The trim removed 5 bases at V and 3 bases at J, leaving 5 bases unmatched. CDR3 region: CATSATGGLYEQYF. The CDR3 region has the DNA TGTGCCACCAGCGCAACAGGGGGCCTCTACGAGCAGTACTTC.

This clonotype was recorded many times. CDR3 nucleotide sequence: TGTGCCAGCAGCCCGACTATACTCTACGAGCAGTACTTC. This codes for CASSPTILYEQYF. V is TRBV27 and J is TRBJ2-7; possibly TRBD2 for D (5 bases). CDR3 size: 13 residues. Germline lookup yields CDR1 MNHEY and CDR2 SMNVEV (reference sequence). Trimming stripped 6 bases from V and 3 bases from J, with 12 bases between.

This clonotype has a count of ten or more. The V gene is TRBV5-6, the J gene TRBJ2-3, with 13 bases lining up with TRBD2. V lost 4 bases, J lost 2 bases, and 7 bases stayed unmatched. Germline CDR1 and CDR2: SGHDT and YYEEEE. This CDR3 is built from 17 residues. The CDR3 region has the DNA TGTGCCAGCAGCCCCCCGGGACTAGCGGGATTCACAGATACGCAGTATTTT. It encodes CASSPPGLAGFTDTQYF. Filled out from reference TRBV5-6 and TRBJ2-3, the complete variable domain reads DAGVTQSPTHLIKTRGQQVTLRCSPKSGHDTVSWYQQALGQGPQFIFQYYEEEERQRGNFPDRFSGHQFPNYSSELNVNALLLGDSALYLCASSPPGLAGFTDTQYFGPGTRLTVL.

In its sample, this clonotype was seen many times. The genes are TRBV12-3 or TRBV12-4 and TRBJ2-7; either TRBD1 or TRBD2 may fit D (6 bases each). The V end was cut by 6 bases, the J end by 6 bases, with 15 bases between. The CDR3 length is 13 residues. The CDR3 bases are TGTGCCAGCAGCTATGGACCGGGGGCCGAGCAGTACTTC. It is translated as CASSYGPGAEQYF.

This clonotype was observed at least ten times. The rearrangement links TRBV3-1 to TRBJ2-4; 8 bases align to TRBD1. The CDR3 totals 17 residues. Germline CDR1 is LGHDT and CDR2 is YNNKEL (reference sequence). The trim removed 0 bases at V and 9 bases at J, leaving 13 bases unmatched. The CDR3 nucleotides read TGTGCCAGCAGCCAAGATATCGTTCAGGGGGCTATCGGCATTCAGTACTTC. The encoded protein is CASSQDIVQGAIGIQYF. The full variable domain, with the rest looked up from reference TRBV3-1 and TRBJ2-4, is DTAVSQTPKYLVTQMGNDKSIKCEQNLGHDTMYWYKQDSKKFLKIMFSYNNKELIINETVPNRFSPKSPDKAHLNLHINSLELGDSAVYFCASSQDIVQGAIGIQYFGAGTRLSVL.

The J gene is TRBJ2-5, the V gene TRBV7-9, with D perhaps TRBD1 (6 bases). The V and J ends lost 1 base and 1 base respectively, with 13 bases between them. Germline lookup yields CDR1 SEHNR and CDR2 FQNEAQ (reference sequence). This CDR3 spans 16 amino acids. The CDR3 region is CASSLVVQGSQETQYF. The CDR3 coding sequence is TGTGCCAGCAGCTTAGTAGTCCAGGGGTCCCAAGAGACCCAGTACTTC.

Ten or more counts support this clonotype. CDR3 bases: TGTGCCAGCAGTTACACGGAGCTGGGTCAGCCCCAGCATTTT. Translation gives CASSYTELGQPQHF. This chain joins TRBV6-5 and TRBJ1-5; no definite D call. The V gene's germline CDR1 is MNHEY and CDR2 SVGAGI. With 2 bases removed from V and 6 bases from J, the gap between germline ends came to 11 bases. This CDR3 contains 14 residues.

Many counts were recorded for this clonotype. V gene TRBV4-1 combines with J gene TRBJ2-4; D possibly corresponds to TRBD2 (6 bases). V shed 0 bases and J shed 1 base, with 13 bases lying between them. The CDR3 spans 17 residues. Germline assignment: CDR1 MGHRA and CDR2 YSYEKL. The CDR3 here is CASSQEEGYSAKNIQYF. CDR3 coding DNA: TGCGCCAGCAGCCAAGAGGAGGGGTATTCGGCCAAAAACATTCAGTACTTC.

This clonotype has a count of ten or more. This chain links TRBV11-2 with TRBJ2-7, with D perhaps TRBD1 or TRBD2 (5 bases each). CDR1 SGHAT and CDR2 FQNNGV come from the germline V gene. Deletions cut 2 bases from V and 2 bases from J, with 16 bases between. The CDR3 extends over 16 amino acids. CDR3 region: CASSLHEGKAPYEQYF. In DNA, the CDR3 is TGTGCCAGCAGCTTACATGAGGGGAAGGCCCCCTACGAGCAGTACTTC. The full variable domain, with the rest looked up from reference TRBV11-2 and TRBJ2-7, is EAGVAQSPRYKIIEKRQSVAFWCNPISGHATLYWYQQILGQGPKLLIQFQNNGVVDDSQLPKDRFSAERLKGVDSTLKIQPAKLEDSAVYLCASSLHEGKAPYEQYFGPGTRLTVT.

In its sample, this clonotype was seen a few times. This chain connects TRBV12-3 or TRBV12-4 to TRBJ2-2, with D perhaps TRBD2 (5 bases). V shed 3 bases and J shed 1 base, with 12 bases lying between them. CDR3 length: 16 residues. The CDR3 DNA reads TGTGCCAGCAGTTTCCCTAGCTCCGGGAACACCGGGGAGCTGTTTTTT. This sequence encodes CASSFPSSGNTGELFF.